The rows below give T cell receptor beta chains drawn from one sample of a study of human T cells and chemical hapten exposure. A single record per CDR3 protein comes from TCRdb applying MiXCR to the RACE reads. This table holds 95,000 to 150,000 distinct CDR3 sequences, approximately 13% found once. The specimen was whole blood, collected in connection with sensitization to the hapten diphenylcyclopropenone (DPC). The receptors were sampled from a man younger than 35 with alopecia areata. Some clones in this sample may be carry-over from other donors' samples. The CDR3 runs from the conserved cysteine through the conserved F or W. D genes are given only for firm matches. Clone size is stated in some rows and not others, as once, few, many or a class when expanded.

CDR3aa: CASSPAGVPAGELFF; CDR3nt: TGTGCCAGCAGCCCGGCCGGGGTGCCCGCCGGGGAGCTGTTTTTT; v_gene: TRBV7-9; abundance: many; d_gene: NA; len: 15; j_gene: TRBJ2-2
CDR3aa: CASSRITDGYTF; CDR3nt: TGTGCCAGCAGTCGGATAACAGATGGCTACACCTTC; v_gene: TRBV12-3/TRBV12-4; abundance: NA; d_gene: NA; len: 12; j_gene: TRBJ1-2
CDR3aa: CASSFSGADTGELFF; CDR3nt: TGCGCCAGCAGCTTTAGCGGGGCGGACACCGGGGAGCTGTTTTTT; v_gene: TRBV5-1; abundance: few; d_gene: TRBD2; len: 15; j_gene: TRBJ2-2
CDR3aa: CASSLERRGYTQYF; CDR3nt: TGTGCCAGCAGCTTGGAACGCAGGGGTTATACGCAGTATTTT; v_gene: TRBV5-4; abundance: NA; d_gene: NA; len: 14; j_gene: TRBJ2-3
CDR3aa: CASSSPEQPQHF; CDR3nt: TGTGCCAGCAGCTCGCCCGAACAGCCCCAGCATTTT; v_gene: TRBV7-9; abundance: NA; d_gene: NA; len: 12; j_gene: TRBJ1-5
CDR3aa: CASSPYRGGEAFF; CDR3nt: TGTGCCAGCAGTCCGTACAGGGGGGGTGAAGCTTTCTTT; v_gene: TRBV7-9; abundance: few; d_gene: TRBD1; len: 13; j_gene: TRBJ1-1
CDR3aa: CASSSKRVHEQFF; CDR3nt: TGTGCCAGCAGCTCAAAGAGGGTCCATGAGCAGTTCTTC; v_gene: TRBV7-2; abundance: few; d_gene: NA; len: 13; j_gene: TRBJ2-1
CDR3aa: CASSLSRTGRSMNTEAFF; CDR3nt: TGTGCCAGCAGCTTATCCCGCACCGGACGGAGTATGAACACTGAAGCTTTCTTT; v_gene: TRBV7-2; abundance: NA; d_gene: NA; len: 18; j_gene: TRBJ1-1
CDR3aa: CASTFDTSNTEAFF; CDR3nt: TGCGCCAGCACCTTCGACACCTCTAACACTGAAGCTTTCTTT; v_gene: TRBV5-1; abundance: many; d_gene: NA; len: 14; j_gene: TRBJ1-1
CDR3aa: CASSLADTQYF; CDR3nt: TGTGCCAGCAGCCTGGCGGATACGCAGTATTTT; v_gene: TRBV7-8; abundance: many; d_gene: NA; len: 11; j_gene: TRBJ2-3
CDR3aa: CASKGLGPEAFF; CDR3nt: TGTGCCAGCAAGGGCCTCGGCCCTGAAGCTTTCTTT; v_gene: TRBV6-1; abundance: NA; d_gene: NA; len: 12; j_gene: TRBJ1-1
CDR3aa: CASSLPSDTQYF; CDR3nt: TGTGCCAGCAGTTTACCGTCAGATACGCAGTATTTT; v_gene: TRBV12-3/TRBV12-4; abundance: NA; d_gene: NA; len: 12; j_gene: TRBJ2-3
CDR3aa: CSVALGANVLTF; CDR3nt: TGCAGCGTGGCCCTTGGGGCCAACGTCCTGACTTTC; v_gene: TRBV29-1; abundance: many; d_gene: NA; len: 12; j_gene: TRBJ2-6
CDR3aa: CASSVDREEGNEQFF; CDR3nt: TGTGCCAGCAGCGTGGACAGGGAAGAAGGGAATGAGCAGTTCTTC; v_gene: TRBV9; abundance: NA; d_gene: TRBD1; len: 15; j_gene: TRBJ2-1
CDR3aa: CSVDYDSLTAGYTF; CDR3nt: TGCAGCGTTGATTATGACAGTTTGACGGCGGGCTACACCTTC; v_gene: TRBV29-1; abundance: many; d_gene: NA; len: 14; j_gene: TRBJ1-2
CDR3aa: CARHRDTEAFF; CDR3nt: TGTGCCCGCCACAGGGACACTGAAGCTTTCTTT; v_gene: TRBV28; abundance: few; d_gene: NA; len: 11; j_gene: TRBJ1-1
CDR3aa: CASSATGGDGTGELFF; CDR3nt: TGTGCCAGCAGTGCCACGGGGGGGGATGGCACCGGGGAGCTGTTTTTT; v_gene: TRBV6-4; abundance: NA; d_gene: TRBD2; len: 16; j_gene: TRBJ2-2
CDR3aa: CASSSTERYGYTF; CDR3nt: TGTGCCAGCAGTTCGACAGAGCGATATGGCTACACCTTC; v_gene: TRBV12-3/TRBV12-4; abundance: few; d_gene: NA; len: 13; j_gene: TRBJ1-2
CDR3aa: CASSSHSYEQYF; CDR3nt: TGTGCCAGCAGTTCCCATAGCTACGAGCAGTACTTC; v_gene: TRBV12-3/TRBV12-4; abundance: few; d_gene: NA; len: 12; j_gene: TRBJ2-7
CDR3aa: CSVEKGNTEAFF; CDR3nt: TGCAGCGTTGAAAAGGGGAACACTGAAGCTTTCTTT; v_gene: TRBV29-1; abundance: many; d_gene: NA; len: 12; j_gene: TRBJ1-1
CDR3aa: CSARVRGRDTEAFF; CDR3nt: TGCAGTGCTAGAGTGAGGGGGCGAGACACTGAAGCTTTCTTT; v_gene: TRBV20-1; abundance: NA; d_gene: TRBD1; len: 14; j_gene: TRBJ1-1
CDR3aa: CAISQGPTEAFF; CDR3nt: TGTGCCATCAGCCAGGGTCCCACTGAAGCTTTCTTT; v_gene: TRBV10-3; abundance: few; d_gene: NA; len: 12; j_gene: TRBJ1-1
CDR3aa: CAISEGVYDEQFF; CDR3nt: TGTGCCATCAGTGAGGGGGTATATGATGAGCAGTTCTTC; v_gene: TRBV10-3; abundance: NA; d_gene: NA; len: 13; j_gene: TRBJ2-1
CDR3aa: CASSPHLAKNIQYF; CDR3nt: TGTGCCAGCAGCCCTCATCTAGCCAAAAACATTCAGTACTTC; v_gene: TRBV7-2; abundance: NA; d_gene: NA; len: 14; j_gene: TRBJ2-4
CDR3aa: CASSSRTDNQPQHF; CDR3nt: TGTGCCAGCAGTTCTCGGACGGACAATCAGCCCCAGCATTTT; v_gene: TRBV12-3/TRBV12-4; abundance: NA; d_gene: NA; len: 14; j_gene: TRBJ1-5